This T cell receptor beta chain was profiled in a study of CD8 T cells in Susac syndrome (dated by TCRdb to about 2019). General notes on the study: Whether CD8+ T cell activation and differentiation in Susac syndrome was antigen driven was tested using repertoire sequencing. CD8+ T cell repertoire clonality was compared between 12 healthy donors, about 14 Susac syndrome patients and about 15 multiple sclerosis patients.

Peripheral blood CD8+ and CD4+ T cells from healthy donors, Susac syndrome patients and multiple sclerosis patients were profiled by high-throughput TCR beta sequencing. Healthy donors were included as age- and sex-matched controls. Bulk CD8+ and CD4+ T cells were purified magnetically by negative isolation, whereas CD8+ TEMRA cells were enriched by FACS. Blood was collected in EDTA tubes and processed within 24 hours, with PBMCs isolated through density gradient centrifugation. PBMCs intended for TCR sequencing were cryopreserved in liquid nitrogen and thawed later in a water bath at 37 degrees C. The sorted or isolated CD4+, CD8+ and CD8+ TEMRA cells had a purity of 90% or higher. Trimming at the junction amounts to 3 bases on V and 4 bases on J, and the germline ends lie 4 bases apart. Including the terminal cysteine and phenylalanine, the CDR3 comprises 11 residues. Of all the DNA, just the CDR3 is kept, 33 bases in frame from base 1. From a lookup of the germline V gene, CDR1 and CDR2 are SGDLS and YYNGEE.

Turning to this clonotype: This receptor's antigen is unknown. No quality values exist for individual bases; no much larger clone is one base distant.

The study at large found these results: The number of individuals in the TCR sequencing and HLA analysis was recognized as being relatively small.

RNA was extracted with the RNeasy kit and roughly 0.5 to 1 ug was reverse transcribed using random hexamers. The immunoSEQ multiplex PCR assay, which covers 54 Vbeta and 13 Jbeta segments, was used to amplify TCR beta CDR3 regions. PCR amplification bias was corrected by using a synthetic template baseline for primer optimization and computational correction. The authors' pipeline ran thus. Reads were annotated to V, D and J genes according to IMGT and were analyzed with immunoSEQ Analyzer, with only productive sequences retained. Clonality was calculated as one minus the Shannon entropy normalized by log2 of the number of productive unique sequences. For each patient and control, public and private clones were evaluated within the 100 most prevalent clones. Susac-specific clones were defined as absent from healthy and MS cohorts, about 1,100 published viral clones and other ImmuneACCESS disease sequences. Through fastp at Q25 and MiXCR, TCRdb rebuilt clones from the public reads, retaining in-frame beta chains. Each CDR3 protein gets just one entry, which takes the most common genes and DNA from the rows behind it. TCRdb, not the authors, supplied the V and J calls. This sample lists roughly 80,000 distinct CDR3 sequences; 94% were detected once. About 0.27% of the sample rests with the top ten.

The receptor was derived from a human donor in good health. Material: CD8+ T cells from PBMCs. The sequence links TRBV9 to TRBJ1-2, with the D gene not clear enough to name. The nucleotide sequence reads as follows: TGTGCCAGCAGCGACCTCTATGGCTACACCTTC. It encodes CASSDLYGYTF. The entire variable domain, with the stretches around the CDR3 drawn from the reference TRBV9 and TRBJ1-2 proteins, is DSGVTQTPKHLITATGQRVTLRCSPRSGDLSVYWYQQSLDQGLQFLIQYYNGEERAKGNILERFSAQQFPDLHSELNLSSLELGDSALYFCASSDLYGYTFGSGTRLTVV.